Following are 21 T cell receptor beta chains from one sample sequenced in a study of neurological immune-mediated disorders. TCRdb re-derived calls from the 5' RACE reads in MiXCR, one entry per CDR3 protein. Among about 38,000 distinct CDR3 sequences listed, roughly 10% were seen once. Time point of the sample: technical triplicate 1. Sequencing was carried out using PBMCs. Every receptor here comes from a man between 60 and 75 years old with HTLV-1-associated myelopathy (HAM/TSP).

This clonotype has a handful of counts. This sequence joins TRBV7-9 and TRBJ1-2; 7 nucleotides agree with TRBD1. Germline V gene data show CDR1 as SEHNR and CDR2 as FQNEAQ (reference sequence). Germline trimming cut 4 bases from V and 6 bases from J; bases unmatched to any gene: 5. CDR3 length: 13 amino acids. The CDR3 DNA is TGTGCCAGCAGCTCCCGACAGGGAAATGGCTACACCTTC. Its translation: CASSSRQGNGYTF.

CDR3 sequence (DNA): TGCAGTGCCGGGTGGGCTAGCGGGGGGGAGACCCAGTACTTC. It translates to CSAGWASGGETQYF. The chain carries TRBV20-1 and TRBJ2-5, with TRBD2 matching over 11 bases. After removal of 6 bases from V and 5 bases from J, the junction contained 8 bases not matched to a gene. Germline CDR1 reads DFQATT; CDR2 reads SNEGSKA (reference sequence). There are 14 residues in the CDR3.

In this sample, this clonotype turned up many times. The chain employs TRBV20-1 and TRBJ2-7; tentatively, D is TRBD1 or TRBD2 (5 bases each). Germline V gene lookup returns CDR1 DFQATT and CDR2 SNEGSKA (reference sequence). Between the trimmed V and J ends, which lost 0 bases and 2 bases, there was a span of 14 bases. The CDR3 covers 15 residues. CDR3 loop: CSARDTRRDAYEQYF. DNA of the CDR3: TGCAGTGCTAGAGATACCAGAAGGGACGCCTACGAGCAGTACTTC.

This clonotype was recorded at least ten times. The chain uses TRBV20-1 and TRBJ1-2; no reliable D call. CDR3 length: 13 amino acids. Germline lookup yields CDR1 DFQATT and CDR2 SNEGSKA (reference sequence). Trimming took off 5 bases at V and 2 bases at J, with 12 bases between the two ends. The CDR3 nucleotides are TGCAGTGCTGACCAGATTTCCAACTATGGCTACACCTTC. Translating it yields CSADQISNYGYTF.

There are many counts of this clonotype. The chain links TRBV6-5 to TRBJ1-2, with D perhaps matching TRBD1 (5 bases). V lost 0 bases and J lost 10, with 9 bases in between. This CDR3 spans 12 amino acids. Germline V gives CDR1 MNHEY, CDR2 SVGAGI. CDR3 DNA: TGTGCCAGCAGTTACTCGGGGGGAGCCTACACCTTC. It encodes CASSYSGGAYTF.

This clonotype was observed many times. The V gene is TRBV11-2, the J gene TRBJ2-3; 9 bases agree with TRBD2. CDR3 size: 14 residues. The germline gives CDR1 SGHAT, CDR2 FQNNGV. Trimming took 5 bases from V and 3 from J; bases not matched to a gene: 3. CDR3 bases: TGTGCCAGCAGCCCTCTAGCGGGAACAGATACGCAGTATTTT. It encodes CASSPLAGTDTQYF.

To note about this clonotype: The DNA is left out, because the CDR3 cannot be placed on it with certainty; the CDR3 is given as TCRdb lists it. The CDR3: CASSFYICSASDSDRGRYDGYTF. V usage is TRBV5-1 and J usage is TRBJ1-2; the table's D call, TRBD1, has no DNA check behind it. CDR1 is SGHRS and CDR2 is YFSETQ in the germline V gene. A total of 23 residues make up the CDR3, ends included.

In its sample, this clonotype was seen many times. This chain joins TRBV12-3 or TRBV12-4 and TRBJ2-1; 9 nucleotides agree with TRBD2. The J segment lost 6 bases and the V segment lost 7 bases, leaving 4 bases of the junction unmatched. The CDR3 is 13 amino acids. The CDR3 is CASTRTSVNEQFF. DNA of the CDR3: TGTGCCAGCACCCGGACTAGCGTCAATGAGCAGTTCTTC.

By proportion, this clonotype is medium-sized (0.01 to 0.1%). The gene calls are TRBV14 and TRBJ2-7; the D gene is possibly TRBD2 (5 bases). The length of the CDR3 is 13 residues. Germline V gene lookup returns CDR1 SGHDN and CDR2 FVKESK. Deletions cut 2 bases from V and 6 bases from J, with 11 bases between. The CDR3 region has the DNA TGTGCCAGCAGCCAATATTCGCGGGTCGAGCAGTACTTC. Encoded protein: CASSQYSRVEQYF.

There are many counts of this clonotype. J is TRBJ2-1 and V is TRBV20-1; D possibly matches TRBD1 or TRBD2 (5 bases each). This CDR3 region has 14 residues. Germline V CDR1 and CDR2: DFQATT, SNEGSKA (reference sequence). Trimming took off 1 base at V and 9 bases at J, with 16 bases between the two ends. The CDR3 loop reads CSARGVPADIEQFF. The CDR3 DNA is TGCAGTGCTAGAGGTGTCCCAGCGGACATTGAGCAGTTCTTC.

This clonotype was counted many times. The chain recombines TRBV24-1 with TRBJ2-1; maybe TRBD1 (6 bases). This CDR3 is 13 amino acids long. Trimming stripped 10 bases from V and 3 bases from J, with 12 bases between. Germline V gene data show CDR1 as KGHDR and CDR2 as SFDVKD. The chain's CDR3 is CATDGGHYNEQFF. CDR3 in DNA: TGTGCCACGGATGGGGGCCACTACAATGAGCAGTTCTTC.

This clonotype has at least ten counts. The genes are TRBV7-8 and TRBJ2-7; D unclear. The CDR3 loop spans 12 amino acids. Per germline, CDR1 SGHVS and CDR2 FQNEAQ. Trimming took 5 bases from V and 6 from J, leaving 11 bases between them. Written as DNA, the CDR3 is TGTGCCAGCAGCCTACACAAGCTCGAGCAGTACTTC. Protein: CASSLHKLEQYF.

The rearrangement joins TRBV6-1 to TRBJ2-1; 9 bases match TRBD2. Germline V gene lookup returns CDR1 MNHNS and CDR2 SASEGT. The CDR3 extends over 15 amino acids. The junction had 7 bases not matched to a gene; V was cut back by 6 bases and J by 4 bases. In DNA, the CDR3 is TGTGCCAGCAGGGCGAGACTAGCGGAATACAATGAGCAGTTCTTC. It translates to CASRARLAEYNEQFF.

The CDR3 region is CSAPQGGLATDTQYF. The DNA of the CDR3 is TGCAGTGCTCCTCAGGGGGGATTGGCCACAGATACGCAGTATTTT. This rearrangement joins TRBV20-1 to TRBJ2-3; D may be TRBD1 (7 bases). Looked up from germline, CDR1 is DFQATT and CDR2 is SNEGSKA (reference sequence). The germline V and J ends were trimmed by 5 bases and 2 bases, with 17 bases remaining between them. This CDR3 is 15 amino acids long.

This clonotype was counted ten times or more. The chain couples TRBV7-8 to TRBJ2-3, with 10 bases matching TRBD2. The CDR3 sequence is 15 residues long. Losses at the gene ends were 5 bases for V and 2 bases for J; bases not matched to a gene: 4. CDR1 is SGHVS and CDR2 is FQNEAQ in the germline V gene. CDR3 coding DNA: TGTGCCAGCAGCCGAACTAGCGGGACCACAGATACGCAGTATTTT. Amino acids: CASSRTSGTTDTQYF. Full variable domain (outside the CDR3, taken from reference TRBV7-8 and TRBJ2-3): GAGVSQSPRYKVAKRGQDVALRCDPISGHVSLFWYQQALGQGPEFLTYFQNEAQLDKSGLPSDRFFAERPEGSVSTLKIQRTQQEDSAVYLCASSRTSGTTDTQYFGPGTRLTVL.

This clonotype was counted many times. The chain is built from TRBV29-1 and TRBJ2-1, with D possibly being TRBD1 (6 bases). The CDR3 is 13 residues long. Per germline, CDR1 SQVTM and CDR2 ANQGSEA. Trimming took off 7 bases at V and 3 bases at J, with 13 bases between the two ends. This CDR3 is CSAGMDSYNEQFF. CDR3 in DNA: TGCAGCGCCGGAATGGACAGCTACAATGAGCAGTTCTTC.

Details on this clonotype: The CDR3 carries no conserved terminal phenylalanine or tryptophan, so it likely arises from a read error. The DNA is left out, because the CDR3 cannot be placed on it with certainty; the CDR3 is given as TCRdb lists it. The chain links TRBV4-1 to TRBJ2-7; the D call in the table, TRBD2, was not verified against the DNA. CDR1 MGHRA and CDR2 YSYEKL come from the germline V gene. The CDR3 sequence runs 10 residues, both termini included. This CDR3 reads CASSPGMQAG.

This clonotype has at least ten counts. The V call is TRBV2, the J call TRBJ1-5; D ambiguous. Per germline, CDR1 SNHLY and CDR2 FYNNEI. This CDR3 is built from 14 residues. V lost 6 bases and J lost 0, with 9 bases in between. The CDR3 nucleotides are TGTGCCAGCAGGCGGGCAGATAGCAATCAGCCCCAGCATTTT. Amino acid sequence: CASRRADSNQPQHF.

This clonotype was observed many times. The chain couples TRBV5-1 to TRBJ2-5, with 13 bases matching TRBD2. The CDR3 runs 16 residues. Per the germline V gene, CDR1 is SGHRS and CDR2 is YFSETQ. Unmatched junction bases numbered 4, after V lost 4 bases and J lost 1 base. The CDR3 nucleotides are TGCGCCAGCAGCCTGTGGACTAGCGGGGGCCAAGAGACCCAGTACTTC. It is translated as CASSLWTSGGQETQYF.

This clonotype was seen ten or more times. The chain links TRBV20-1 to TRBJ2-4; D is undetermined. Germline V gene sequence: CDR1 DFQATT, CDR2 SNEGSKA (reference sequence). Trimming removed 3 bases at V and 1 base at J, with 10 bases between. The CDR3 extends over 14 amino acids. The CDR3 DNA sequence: TGCAGTGCTAGCACAGCTCCGGCCAAAAACATTCAGTACTTC. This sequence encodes CSASTAPAKNIQYF.

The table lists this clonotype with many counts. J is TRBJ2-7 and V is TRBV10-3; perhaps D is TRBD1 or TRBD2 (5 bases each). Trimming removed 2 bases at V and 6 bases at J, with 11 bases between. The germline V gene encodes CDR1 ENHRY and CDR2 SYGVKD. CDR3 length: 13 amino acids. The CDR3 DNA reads TGTGCCATCAGTGAGCCCCGGGACGTCGAGCAGTACTTC. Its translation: CAISEPRDVEQYF.